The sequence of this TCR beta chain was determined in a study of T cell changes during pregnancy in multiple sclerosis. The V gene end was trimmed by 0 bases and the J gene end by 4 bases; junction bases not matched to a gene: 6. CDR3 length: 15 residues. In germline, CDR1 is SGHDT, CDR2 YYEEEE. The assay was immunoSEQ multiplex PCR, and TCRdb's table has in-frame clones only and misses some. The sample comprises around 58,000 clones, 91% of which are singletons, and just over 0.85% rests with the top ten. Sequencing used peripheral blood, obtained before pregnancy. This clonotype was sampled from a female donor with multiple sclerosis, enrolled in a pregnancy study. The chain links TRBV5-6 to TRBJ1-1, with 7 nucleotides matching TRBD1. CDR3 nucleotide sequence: TGTGCCAGCAGCTTGGAACAGGGGTTGTTCACTGAAGCTTTCTTT. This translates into CASSLEQGLFTEAFF.